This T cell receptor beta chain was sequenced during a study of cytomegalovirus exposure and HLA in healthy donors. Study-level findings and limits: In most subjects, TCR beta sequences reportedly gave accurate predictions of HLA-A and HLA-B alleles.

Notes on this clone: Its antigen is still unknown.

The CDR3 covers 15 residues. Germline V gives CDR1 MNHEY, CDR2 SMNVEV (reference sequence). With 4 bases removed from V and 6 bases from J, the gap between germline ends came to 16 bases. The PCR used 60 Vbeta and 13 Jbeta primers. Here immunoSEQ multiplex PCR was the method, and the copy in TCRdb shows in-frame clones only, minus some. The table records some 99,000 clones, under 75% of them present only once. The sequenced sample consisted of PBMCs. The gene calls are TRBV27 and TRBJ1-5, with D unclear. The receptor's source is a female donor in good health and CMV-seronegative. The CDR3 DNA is TGTGCCAGCAGTTCCGCCGGGATTAAGGGTCAGCCCCAGCATTTT. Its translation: CASSSAGIKGQPQHF.